The present entry profiles one T cell receptor (beta chain) with its context. What it recognizes is unknown. The data are from a study of T cell responses to AZD1222 COVID-19 vaccine. Points from the study as a whole: Most donors were white British and more were female, and clonal diversity was possibly underestimated. Only a handful of individuals given AZD1222 were seropositive at baseline. Spike-specific TCR depth and breadth grew after two AZD1222 doses. Among vaccine-associated CD4 TCRs, coverage spanned spike, with dominance at 160-218 and 743-854.

The assay was immunoSEQ multiplex PCR, and TCRdb's table has in-frame clones only and misses some. The data contain about 150,000 clones, 94% of them singletons. Germline-derived CDR1 and CDR2 are MNHEY and SVGAGI. After removal of 7 bases from V and 2 bases from J, the junction contained 3 bases not matched to a gene. This CDR3 has 14 residues. This chain uses TRBV6-5 with TRBJ1-2; 11 positions agree with TRBD1. This TCR came from an adult in good health. The sequenced sample was peripheral blood, obtained on day 0 of AZD1222 vaccination. The CDR3 nucleotides read TGTGCCAGCACGGGACAGGGGGGGAACTATGGCTACACCTTC. This sequence encodes CASTGQGGNYGYTF.